Below, one T cell receptor beta chain is given with its context. The CDR3 has 14 residues. V was pared by 2 bases and J by 7 bases, with 15 bases between. The germline V gene has CDR1 KGHSH and CDR2 LQKENI. These data are taken from a study of T cells after yellow fever vaccination. TCRdb re-called the 5' RACE reads through MiXCR, storing one row per CDR3 protein. Here the sample spans around 300,000 distinct CDR3 sequences, 13% being singletons. The V call is TRBV18, the J call TRBJ2-7; D uncertain. This specimen consisted of CD4+ T cells sorted from PBMCs, obtained 45 days after the yellow fever booster vaccination. The receptor's source is a man younger than 45 who received the YFV17D yellow fever vaccine. The CDR3 DNA is TGTGCCAGCTCACCAAAGGCCCACGATGGGGAGCAGTACTTC. Its protein is CASSPKAHDGEQYF.